This TCR beta chain was retrieved from a study of T-cell reconstitution after alpha-beta-depleted transplantation in children (TCRdb year 2016). Regarding the complete study: Using TCR repertoire profiling, the study followed T-cell immune reconstitution in a quantitative way in children after TCRalphabeta/CD19-depleted allogeneic hematopoietic cell transplantation. General conclusions and limits of the study: Apparently early alphabetaT-cell count recovery about two months after transplant reportedly relied on only several hundred rapidly expanded clones derived from non-depleted graft cells. Hyperexpanded clone frequencies declined over subsequent months; after one year, T-cell counts and TCRbeta diversity were mostly attributed to newly produced T cells. In some patients, high TCRbeta diversity at day 60 was attributed to recipient T cells and intrathymic progenitors that had survived conditioning.

Per the publication, the treatment or condition label means: allogeneic hematopoietic cell transplantation with graft depleted of TCRalphabeta T cells and CD19 B cells. The transplant recipients were children given TCRalphabeta/CD19-depleted allogeneic hematopoietic cell grafts. This clonotype was counted a few times. The antigen it recognizes is unknown. No base-level quality is on record; no much larger clone is a single base apart. From V the trimming removes 3 bases and from J it removes 3 bases, while the gene matches leave 13 bases of the junction unaccounted for. Including the terminal cysteine and phenylalanine, the CDR3 comprises 18 residues. Kept here is only the CDR3 DNA, which spans 54 bases and is read in frame from base 1. CDR1 and CDR2 (SGHTA, FQGTGA) derive from the germline V gene. The protocol used for the library was PCR. Sequenced on an Illumina HiSeq 2500. Molecular barcoding was employed in the preparation of TCR libraries, with unique molecular identifiers being used to normalize TCRbeta repertoire quantification. TCRdb redid the processing of the public reads, applying fastp at Q25 and MiXCR, and retained in-frame beta chains. Rows with a matching CDR3 protein are joined into one entry that keeps the most common DNA and genes. A total of about 870,000 distinct CDR3 sequences appear in this sample, roughly 15% of them only once. The top ten constitute about 5% of the sample.

The source of this sequence is a male patient younger than 18 who had a stem cell transplant for acute lymphoblastic leukemia, so the T cells may come from the graft donor. The rearranged chain carries TRBV7-3 and TRBJ2-1, with 8 middle bases fitting TRBD2. This material consisted of PBMCs, mostly from graft donor cells, taken 360 days after TCRalphabeta/CD19-depleted stem cell transplant. The sequenced DNA is TGTGCCAGCAGCTTTATGTCCGCAGCGGGAGTCGGCTACAATGAGCAGTTCTTC. This is translated as CASSFMSAAGVGYNEQFF.